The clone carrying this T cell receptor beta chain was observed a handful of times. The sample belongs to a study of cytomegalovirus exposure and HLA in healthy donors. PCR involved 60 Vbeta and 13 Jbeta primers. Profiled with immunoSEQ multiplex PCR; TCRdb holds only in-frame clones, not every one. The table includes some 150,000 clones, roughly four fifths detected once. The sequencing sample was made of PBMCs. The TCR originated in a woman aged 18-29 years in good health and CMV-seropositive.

The CDR3 reads CASSDSGEVKTEAFF. CDR3 coding DNA: TGTGCCAGCAGTGACTCAGGGGAGGTAAAAACTGAAGCTTTCTTT. The chain has TRBV6-4 and TRBJ1-1, with a tentative D call TRBD1 (5 bases). The germline V gene encodes CDR1 MRHNA and CDR2 SNTAGT. V shed 0 bases and J shed 5 bases, with 13 bases lying between them. The CDR3 totals 15 residues.